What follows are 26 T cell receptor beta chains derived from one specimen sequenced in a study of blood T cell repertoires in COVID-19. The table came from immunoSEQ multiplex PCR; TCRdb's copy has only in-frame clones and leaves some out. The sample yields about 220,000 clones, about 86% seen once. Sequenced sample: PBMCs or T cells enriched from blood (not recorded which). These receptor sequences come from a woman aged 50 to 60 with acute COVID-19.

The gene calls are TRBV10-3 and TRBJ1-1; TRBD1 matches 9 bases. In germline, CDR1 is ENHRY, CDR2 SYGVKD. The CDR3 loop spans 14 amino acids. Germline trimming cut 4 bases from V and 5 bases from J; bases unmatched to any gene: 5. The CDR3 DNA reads TGTGCCATCAGTGGACAGGGGGAATGGACTGAAGCTTTCTTT. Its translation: CAISGQGEWTEAFF.

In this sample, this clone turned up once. The DNA for the CDR3 is TGTGCCAGCAGCCATAGGACAGGGGGGACCGGGGAGCTGTTTTTT. Translating gives CASSHRTGGTGELFF. V is TRBV11-3 and J is TRBJ2-2; 10 bases are a match to TRBD1. The CDR3 has 15 residues. CDR1 and CDR2 from the germline V gene are SGHNT and YENEEA. With V trimmed by 5 bases and J by 5 bases, 5 bases remained unmatched. The full variable domain, its missing parts supplied by reference TRBV11-3 and TRBJ2-2, is EAGVVQSPRYKIIEKKQPVAFWCNPISGHNTLYWYLQNLGQGPELLIRYENEEAVDDSQLPKDRFSAERLKGVDSTLKIQPAELGDSAVYLCASSHRTGGTGELFFGEGSRLTVL.

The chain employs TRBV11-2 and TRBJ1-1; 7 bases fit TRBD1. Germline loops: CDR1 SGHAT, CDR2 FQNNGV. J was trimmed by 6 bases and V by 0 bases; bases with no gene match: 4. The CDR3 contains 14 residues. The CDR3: CASSLDLGTAEAFF. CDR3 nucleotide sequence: TGTGCCAGCAGCTTAGATCTCGGGACAGCTGAAGCTTTCTTT.

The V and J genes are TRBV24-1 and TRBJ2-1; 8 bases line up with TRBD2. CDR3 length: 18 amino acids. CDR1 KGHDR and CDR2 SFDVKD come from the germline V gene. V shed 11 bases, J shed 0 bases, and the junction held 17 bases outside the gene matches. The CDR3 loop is CASSGLSGSDSSYNEQFF. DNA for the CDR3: TGTGCCAGCTCAGGCCTGAGCGGGAGCGATTCCTCCTACAATGAGCAGTTCTTC.

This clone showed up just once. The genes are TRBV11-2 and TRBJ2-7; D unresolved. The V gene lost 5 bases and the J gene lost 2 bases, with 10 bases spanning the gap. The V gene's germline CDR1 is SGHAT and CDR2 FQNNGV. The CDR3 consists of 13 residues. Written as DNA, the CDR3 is TGTGCCAGCAGCCCCCCCTCTACCTACGAGCAGTACTTC. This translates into CASSPPSTYEQYF.

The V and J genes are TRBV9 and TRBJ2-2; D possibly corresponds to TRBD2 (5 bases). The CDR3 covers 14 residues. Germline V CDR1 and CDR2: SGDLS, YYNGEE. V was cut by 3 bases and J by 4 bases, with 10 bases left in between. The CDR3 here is CASSEGGSTGELFF. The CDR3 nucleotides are TGTGCCAGCAGCGAGGGTGGGAGCACCGGGGAGCTGTTTTTT.

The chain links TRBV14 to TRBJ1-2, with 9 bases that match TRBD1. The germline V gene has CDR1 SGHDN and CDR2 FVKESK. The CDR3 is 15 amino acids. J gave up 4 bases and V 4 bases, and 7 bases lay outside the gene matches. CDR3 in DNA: TGTGCCAGCAGCCTAGGACAGGGGATTGCCTATGGCTACACCTTC. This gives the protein CASSLGQGIAYGYTF.

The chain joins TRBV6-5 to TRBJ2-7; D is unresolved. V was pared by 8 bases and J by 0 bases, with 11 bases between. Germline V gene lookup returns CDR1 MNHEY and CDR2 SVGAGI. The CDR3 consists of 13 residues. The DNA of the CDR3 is TGTGCCAGCCGGAGCAGTGCCTCCTACGAGCAGTACTTC. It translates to CASRSSASYEQYF.

CDR3 nucleotides: TGTGCCAGCAGTTACTCGAATGAGCGGAAAAACATTCAGTACTTC. Translation: CASSYSNERKNIQYF. The J gene is TRBJ2-4, the V gene TRBV6-5; possibly TRBD2 for D (5 bases). The CDR3 length is 15 residues. The V end was cut by 0 bases, the J end by 4 bases, with 10 bases between. The germline V gene has CDR1 MNHEY and CDR2 SVGAGI.

The CDR3 sequence: CASSPGTGHLSYEQYF. The CDR3 coding sequence is TGTGCCAGCAGCCCCGGGACGGGACACCTCTCCTACGAGCAGTACTTC. The J gene is TRBJ2-7, the V gene TRBV7-9, with D possibly TRBD1 on 6 matching bases. V was trimmed by 5 bases and J by 0 bases, leaving 17 bases between them. This CDR3 spans 16 amino acids. CDR1 is SEHNR and CDR2 is FQNEAQ in the germline V gene (reference sequence).

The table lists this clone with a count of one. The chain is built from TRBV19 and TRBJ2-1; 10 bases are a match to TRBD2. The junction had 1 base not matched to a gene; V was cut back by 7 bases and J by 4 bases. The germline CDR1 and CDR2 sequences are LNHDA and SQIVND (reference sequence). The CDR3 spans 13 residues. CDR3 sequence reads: CASTGLAYNEQFF. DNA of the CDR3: TGTGCCAGTACGGGACTAGCGTACAATGAGCAGTTCTTC. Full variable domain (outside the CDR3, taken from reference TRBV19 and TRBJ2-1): DGGITQSPKYLFRKEGQNVTLSCEQNLNHDAMYWYRQDPGQGLRLIYYSQIVNDFQKGDIAEGYSVSREKKESFPLTVTSAQKNPTAFYLCASTGLAYNEQFFGPGTRLTVL.

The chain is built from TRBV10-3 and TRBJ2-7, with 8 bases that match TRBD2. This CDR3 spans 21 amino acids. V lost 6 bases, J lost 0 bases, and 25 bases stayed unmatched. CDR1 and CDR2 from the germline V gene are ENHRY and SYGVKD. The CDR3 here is CAISVGAGKADSGRSSYEQYF. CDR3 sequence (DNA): TGTGCCATCAGCGTCGGGGCAGGGAAAGCCGACAGCGGGAGAAGCTCCTACGAGCAGTACTTC.

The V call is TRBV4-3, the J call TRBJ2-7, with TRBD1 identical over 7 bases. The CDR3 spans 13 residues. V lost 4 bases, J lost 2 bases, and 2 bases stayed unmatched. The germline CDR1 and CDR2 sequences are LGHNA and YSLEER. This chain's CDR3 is CASSRDRAYEQYF. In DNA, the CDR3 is TGCGCCAGCAGCCGTGACAGGGCCTACGAGCAGTACTTC.

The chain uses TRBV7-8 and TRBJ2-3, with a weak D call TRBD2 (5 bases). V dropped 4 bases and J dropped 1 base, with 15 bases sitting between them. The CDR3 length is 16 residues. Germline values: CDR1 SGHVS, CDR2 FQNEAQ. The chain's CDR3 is CASSSRLGKRTDTQYF. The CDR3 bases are TGTGCCAGCAGCTCCCGACTCGGGAAACGCACAGATACGCAGTATTTT.

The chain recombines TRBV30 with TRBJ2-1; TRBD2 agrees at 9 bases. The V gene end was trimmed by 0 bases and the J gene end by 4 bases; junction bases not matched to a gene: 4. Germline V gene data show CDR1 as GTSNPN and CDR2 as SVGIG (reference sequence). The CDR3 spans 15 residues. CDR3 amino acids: CAWSVTSGRYNEQFF. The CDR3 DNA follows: TGTGCCTGGAGTGTAACTAGCGGGCGATACAATGAGCAGTTCTTC.

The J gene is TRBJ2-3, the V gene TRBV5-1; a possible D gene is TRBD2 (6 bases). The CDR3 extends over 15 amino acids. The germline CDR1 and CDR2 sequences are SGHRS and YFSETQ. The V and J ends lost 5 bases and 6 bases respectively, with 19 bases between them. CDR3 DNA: TGCGCCAGCAGATCCGGGACTTTCCTTTTGGATACGCAGTATTTT. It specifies CASRSGTFLLDTQYF.

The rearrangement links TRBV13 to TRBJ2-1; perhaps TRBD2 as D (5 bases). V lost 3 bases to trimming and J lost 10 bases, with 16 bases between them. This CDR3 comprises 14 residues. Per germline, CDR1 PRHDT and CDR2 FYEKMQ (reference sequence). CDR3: CASSFGPSTTEQFF. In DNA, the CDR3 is TGTGCCAGCAGCTTTGGACCTAGCACGACCGAGCAGTTCTTC.

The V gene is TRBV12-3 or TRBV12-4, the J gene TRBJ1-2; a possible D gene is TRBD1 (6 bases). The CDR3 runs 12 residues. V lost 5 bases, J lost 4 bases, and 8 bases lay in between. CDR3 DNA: TGTGCCAGCAGTCCGACAGGCTATGGCTACACCTTC. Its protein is CASSPTGYGYTF.

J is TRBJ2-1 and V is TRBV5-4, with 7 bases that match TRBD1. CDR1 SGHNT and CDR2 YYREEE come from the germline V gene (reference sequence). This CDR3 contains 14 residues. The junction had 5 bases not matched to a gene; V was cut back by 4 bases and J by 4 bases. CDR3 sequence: CASSTQGEYNEQFF. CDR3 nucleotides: TGTGCCAGCAGCACCCAGGGGGAGTACAATGAGCAGTTCTTC. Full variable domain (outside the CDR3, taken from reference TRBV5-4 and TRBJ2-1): ETGVTQSPTHLIKTRGQQVTLRCSSQSGHNTVSWYQQALGQGPQFIFQYYREEENGRGNFPPRFSGLQFPNYSSELNVNALELDDSALYLCASSTQGEYNEQFFGPGTRLTVL.

CDR3 amino acids: CASSRRASGSPETQYF. DNA of the CDR3: TGTGCCAGCAGTCGGCGGGCTAGCGGGAGCCCGGAGACCCAGTACTTC. The chain has TRBV7-6 and TRBJ2-5; the match to TRBD2 covers 10 bases. Trimming cost V 6 bases and J 5 bases; bases outside gene matches: 12. The CDR3 sequence is 16 residues long. CDR1 SGHVS and CDR2 FNYEAQ come from the germline V gene.

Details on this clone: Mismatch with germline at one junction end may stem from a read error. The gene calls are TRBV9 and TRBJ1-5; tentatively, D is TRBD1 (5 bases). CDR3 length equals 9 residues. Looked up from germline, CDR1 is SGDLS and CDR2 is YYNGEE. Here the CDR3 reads CASSPRGRF. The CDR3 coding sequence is TGTGCCAGCAGCCCAAGGGGTCGGTTT.

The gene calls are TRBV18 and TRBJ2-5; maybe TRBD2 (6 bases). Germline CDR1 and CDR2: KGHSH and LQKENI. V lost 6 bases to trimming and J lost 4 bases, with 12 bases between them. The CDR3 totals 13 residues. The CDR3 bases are TGTGCCAGCTCGTGGAGGGCCGGAGAGACCCAGTACTTC. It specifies CASSWRAGETQYF.

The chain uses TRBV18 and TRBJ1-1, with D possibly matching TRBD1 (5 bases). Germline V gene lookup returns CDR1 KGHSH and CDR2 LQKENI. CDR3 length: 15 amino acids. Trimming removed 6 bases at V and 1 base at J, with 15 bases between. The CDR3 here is CASSQSWGENTEAFF. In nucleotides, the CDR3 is TGTGCCAGCTCTCAAAGTTGGGGGGAGAACACTGAAGCTTTCTTT.

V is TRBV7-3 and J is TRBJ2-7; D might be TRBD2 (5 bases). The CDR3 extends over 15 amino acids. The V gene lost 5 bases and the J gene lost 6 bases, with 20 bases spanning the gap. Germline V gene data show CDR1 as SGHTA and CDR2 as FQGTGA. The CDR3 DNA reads TGTGCCAGCAGCGAATCCCTAACGGGGAAGGTCGAGCAGTACTTC. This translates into CASSESLTGKVEQYF.

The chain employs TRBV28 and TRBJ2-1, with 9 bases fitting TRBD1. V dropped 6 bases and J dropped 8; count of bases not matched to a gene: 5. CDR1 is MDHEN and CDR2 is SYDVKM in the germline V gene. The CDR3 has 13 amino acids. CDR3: CASRRQGEDEQFF. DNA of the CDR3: TGTGCCAGCAGACGACAGGGGGAGGATGAGCAGTTCTTC.

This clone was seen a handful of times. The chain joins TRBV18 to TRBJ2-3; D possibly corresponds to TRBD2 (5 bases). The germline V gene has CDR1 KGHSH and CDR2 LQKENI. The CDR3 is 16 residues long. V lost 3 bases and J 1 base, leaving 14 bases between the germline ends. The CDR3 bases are TGTGCCAGCTCACCGAATATGAACGGGGGCACAGATACGCAGTATTTT. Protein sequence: CASSPNMNGGTDTQYF.